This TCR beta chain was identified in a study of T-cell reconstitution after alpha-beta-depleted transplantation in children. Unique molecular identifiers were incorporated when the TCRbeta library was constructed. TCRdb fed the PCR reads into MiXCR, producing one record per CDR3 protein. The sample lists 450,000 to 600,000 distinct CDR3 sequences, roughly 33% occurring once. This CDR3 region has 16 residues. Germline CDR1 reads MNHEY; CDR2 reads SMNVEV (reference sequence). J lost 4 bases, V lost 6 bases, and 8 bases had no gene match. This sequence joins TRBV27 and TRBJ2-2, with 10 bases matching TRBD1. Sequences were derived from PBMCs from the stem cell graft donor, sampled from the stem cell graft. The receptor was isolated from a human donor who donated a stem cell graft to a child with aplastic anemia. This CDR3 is CASRRTGGLSTGELFF. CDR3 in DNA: TGTGCCAGCAGACGGACAGGGGGGCTCTCCACCGGGGAGCTGTTTTTT.